This T cell receptor (beta chain) was identified in a study of cytomegalovirus exposure and HLA in healthy donors (dated by TCRdb to the late 2010s). General notes on the study: An earlier analysis of fewer than 750 of the donors reported 276 Gb of sequence data and around 100 million unique TCR beta sequences obtained from 180 million or so T cells. An early release covering about 600 HLA-typed donors comprised roughly 300 gigabases of sequencing data and approximately 85 million unique TCR sequences. Of the approximately 400 genotyped donors, 65% to 90% fell in the genetic ancestry cluster associated with self-reported Caucasian donors. The study was designed to test whether signatures of past pathogen exposure could be identified by cataloging public T cell receptors. The study used immunosequencing to profile the T cell repertoires of approximately 650 subjects and linked those repertoires to cytomegalovirus serostatus. Besides the first cohort of about 730 subjects, a separate validation cohort made up of 90 to 150 different subjects was used. To predict cytomegalovirus infection status, the study combined high-throughput TCR immunosequencing, statistical association of individual TCRs with disease status, and machine learning. To study patterns of TCR occurrence, a later analysis re-analyzed previously published TCR beta repertoires from 666 donors and added high-resolution HLA genotyping. In the later analysis, no new phenotypic data were used to find candidate immune exposures; instead, reliance was placed on TCR beta sequences and their occurrence across donors. To decide whether each TCR beta V gene segment behaved as functional or pseudogenic, an earlier analysis of fewer than 750 of the donors relied on high-throughput TCR beta sequencing. Alongside the repertoire data, information on donor age, sex, ethnicity and CMV serostatus was compiled. Genome-wide SNP genotypes for about 60% of the roughly 670 donors were used in a later genetic analysis, which treated that subset as a discovery cohort. All discovery cohort repertoires had been generated using a single sequencing platform. Class I and class II HLA loci were covered by the typing at four-digit resolution. Typing coverage differed by locus: A, B, C, DRB1 and DQB1 were typed in roughly 620-630 donors, DQA1 in roughly 510, DPA1 in around 610, and DPB1 in around 440. Because of strong linkage in the cohort, 5 or 6 DR-DQ haplotypes were treated as single units for association and clustering. Among around 400 genotyped donors of the cohort, an average of approximately 240,000 unique TCR beta nucleotide sequences was sequenced per donor, of which about 18% were non-productive. What the authors observed across the whole study: The classifier was reported to diagnose cytomegalovirus status with high specificity and sensitivity in both the original and validation cohorts. Only TCR beta chains were sequenced in this cohort, and the absence of alpha or paired-chain data limited detectable features. In vitro tests confirmed that three of the cytomegalovirus-associated TCR beta chains recognize cytomegalovirus antigens. CMV serostatus was the only immune exposure information available for the cohort. Linkage disequilibrium might explain the correlated functional status among segregating V segments, but an unknown experimental factor could not be ruled out. A later analysis associated about 16,000 TCR beta sequences with specific HLA alleles at a false discovery rate of 0.05. In a later analysis, HLA-associated TCR beta chains were found to be more clonally expanded and to have lower generation probabilities than equally common non-associated chains. Because counts were too low, some 17 rarely observed V segments, including chromosome 9 orphons, were excluded from the earlier analysis of several hundred of the donors. Because some donors lacked HLA typing at each locus, the association tests relied only on the typed subset. Presence/absence analyses assumed roughly uniform sequencing depth across donors, an assumption that may not hold. When HLA alleles, especially DR and DQ, strongly co-occurred, attributing TCR associations to individual alleles was difficult. Compared with the roughly 700-donor mean, donors in an Asian-associated ancestry cluster had fewer N-insertions in productive TCRs, according to a later genetic analysis. A further reported finding was that TCR beta sequences accurately predicted the HLA-A and HLA-B alleles for most subjects in the first cohort. A cluster of highly shared sequence variants was judged likely to represent a technical artifact of the sequencing pipeline. Broadly in line with IMGT annotations, most TCR beta V segments showed up in productive rearrangements about 90% or about 30% of the time in an earlier analysis of approximately 640 of the donors. According to the authors, the approach could potentially be generalized to other disease states and immunological phenotypes. In the study, 150 to 200 TCR beta chains were listed as associated with cytomegalovirus. While some public TCRs were present in many individuals, most TCR sequences turned up only very rarely across donors. A later analysis reported that several top co-occurrence clusters appeared linked to parvovirus B19, influenza, CMV and Epstein-Barr virus. A later analysis found that most CMV-associated TCR beta chains appeared HLA-restricted, with HLA associations seemingly driven largely by CMV exposure. In a later genetic analysis, a missense DCLRE1C variant was associated with V-gene and J-gene trimming of TCR beta chains, and the association was replicated in an independent cohort. The 87-base-pair reads could not distinguish some IMGT-functional V segments, including TRBV6-2 and TRBV6-3, so those segments were excluded. A later analysis found that TCR association rates varied across HLA loci, with DRB1 alleles showing the most associated TCRs and HLA-C alleles the fewest.

CDR1 SGHDT and CDR2 YYEEEE were looked up in the germline V gene. Unmatched junction bases come to 4, with V trimmed by 4 bases and J by 0 bases. Counted from cysteine to phenylalanine, this CDR3 has 15 amino acids. Only CDR3 DNA is held: 45 bases, read in frame from base 1. The cohort consisted of approximately 670 healthy bone marrow donors. At the time of sampling, every cohort member was nominally healthy, though immune exposures that went unrecorded were likely present. The donor was CMV seropositive and belonged to the group of 270 or so seropositive cohort members. Each donor provided a peripheral blood sample, and peripheral blood mononuclear cells were used for TCR beta sequencing. The Qiagen DNeasy Blood Extraction Kit was used to extract genomic DNA from the blood cell samples. Libraries came from the immunoSEQ multiplex PCR assay. The multiplex PCR relied on a mix of 60 forward primers for TCR Vbeta segments and 13 reverse primers for TCR Jbeta segments. A multiplex PCR assay on genomic DNA amplified the CDR3 region of rearranged TCR beta genes. On the Illumina HiSeq System, the amplified TCR beta libraries were sequenced as 87-base-pair reads. On the study's bioinformatics: A later analysis tallied tens of millions of unique TCR beta chains across the 600 to 700 repertoires, and about 12 million of those chains were shared by two or more donors. To remove PCR and sequencing errors, raw reads were error-corrected and collapsed into unique sequences using a nearest-neighbor algorithm that merged closely related sequences. Alignment of CDR3 sequences to IMGT reference sequences was used to assign V, D and J gene segments. For a sequence to be retained, a match of at least six nucleotides was required to both a V gene segment and a J gene segment. Rearrangements were called productive when the CDR3 lacked stop codons and stayed in frame with V and J; all others were non-productive. Following IMGT convention, CDR3 was defined as the stretch from the second conserved V-encoded cysteine up to the conserved J-encoded phenylalanine. The earlier analysis of 500 to 600 of the donors excluded sequences that lacked an unambiguous match to a single V gene segment. An earlier analysis of 450 to 650 of the donors called V segments functional above 56.7% productive rearrangements and segregating when the between-donor standard deviation exceeded 5%. A statistical classification framework was developed to diagnose cytomegalovirus status using the catalog of TCR beta chain sequences. A later analysis assigned V and J genes by comparing TCR nucleotide sequences with IMGT/GENE-DB human TR gene sequences. A later analysis assigned CDR3 sequences and most-parsimonious VDJ recombination scenarios with the TCRdist pipeline. In a later analysis, every TCR beta chain was defined by the combination of its CDR3 amino acid sequence and its V-gene family, and reads without a unique V-gene family were dropped. As a way to deal with suspected cross-contamination and a sequencing artifact, a later analysis dropped 500 to 700 nucleotide sequences that were highly shared and had low generation probability. In a later analysis, a clonal expansion index for each public chain was calculated from normalized within-repertoire ranks of inferred template counts. In a later analysis, generation probabilities were computed with a VDJ recombination model fitted to out-of-frame rearrangements, and the resulting probabilities were checked against IGoR. In a later analysis, TCR-TCR, TCR-HLA and TCR-CMV co-occurrence was scored with hypergeometric tests, and a repertoire-size bias correction was applied to TCR pairs. In a later analysis, false discovery rates were estimated by permuting HLA or CMV assignments 20 times. A later analysis grouped co-occurring TCRs with DBSCAN, adding TCRdist sequence similarity when clustering within HLA-allele-positive subsets. Repertoires with fewer than 30,000 or more than 120,000 public chains, plus five repertoires with anomalous nucleotide sharing, were excluded from co-occurrence clustering. TCRdb took over this immuneACCESS table, retaining in-frame rearrangements with V and J assigned. Such tables are incomplete; in checked studies, under half of the missing clones stem from an unresolved V gene, and the remainder is unexplained. D and trimming were read from the DNA, whereas the V and J calls and clone size are those reported in that table. The sample records about 140,000 clones, roughly 86% of which are singletons. The biggest ten clones account for approximately 3.2% of the sample.

The count of this clone is one. Its binding antigen is unknown. The record has no base qualities; no much larger clone is one base away. Sequencing was done on a sample of PBMCs. Rearrangement joined TRBV5-6 to TRBJ2-7; TRBD1 lines up with 10 middle nucleotides. The receptor was isolated from a man aged 18 to 30 in good health and CMV-seropositive. The sequenced DNA: TGTGCCAGCAGCCATTGGACAGGGGGCTCCTACGAGCAGTACTTC. The resulting protein is CASSHWTGGSYEQYF.